One and the same sample provided the 2 T cell receptor beta chains below, sequenced in a study of shared clonotypes between healthy human individuals. Only in-frame clones appear in the TCRdb table, and some are missing; sequencing was by immunoSEQ multiplex PCR. Among 780,000 or so clones listed, 55% to 80% were seen once. The sample was memory CD4+ T cells sorted from blood. Regarding subset: CD45RA-negative fraction. All receptors derive from a woman aged 30 to 39 in good health.

This clone was seen ten or more times. This chain links TRBV16 with TRBJ1-4, with 7 bases identical to TRBD1. The CDR3 runs to 13 residues. J was trimmed by 8 bases and V by 5 bases; bases with no gene match: 5. Germline V gives CDR1 KGHSY, CDR2 FQNENV. As DNA, the CDR3 is TGTGCCAGCAGCAAGGGGGCCTACGAAAAACTGTTTTTT. It encodes CASSKGAYEKLFF. Based on the CDR3 plus reference TRBV16 and TRBJ1-4, the full variable domain is GEEVAQTPKHLVRGEGQKAKLYCAPIKGHSYVFWYQQVLKNEFKFLISFQNENVFDETGMPKERFSAKCLPNSPCSLEIQATKLEDSAVYFCASSKGAYEKLFFGSGTQLSVL.

This chain links TRBV11-2 with TRBJ2-3, with D unresolved. The germline CDR1 and CDR2 sequences are SGHAT and FQNNGV. Trimming left V 0 bases short and J 3 bases short, with 19 bases between. The CDR3 runs to 18 residues. CDR3 residues: CASSLDLSWKGLTDTQYF. CDR3 sequence (DNA): TGTGCCAGCAGCTTAGATCTAAGTTGGAAGGGTTTGACAGATACGCAGTATTTT.